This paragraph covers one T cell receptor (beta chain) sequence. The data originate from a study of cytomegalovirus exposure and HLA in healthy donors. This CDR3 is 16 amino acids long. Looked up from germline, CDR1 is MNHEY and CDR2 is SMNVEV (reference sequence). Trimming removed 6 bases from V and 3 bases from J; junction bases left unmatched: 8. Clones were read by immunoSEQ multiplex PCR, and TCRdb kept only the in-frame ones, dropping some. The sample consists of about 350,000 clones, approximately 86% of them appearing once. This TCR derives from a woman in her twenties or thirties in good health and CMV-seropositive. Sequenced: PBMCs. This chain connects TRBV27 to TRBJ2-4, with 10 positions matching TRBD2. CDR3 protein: CASRRFPSGGKNIQYF. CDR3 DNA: TGTGCCAGCAGGCGCTTCCCTAGCGGGGGCAAAAACATTCAGTACTTC.